The rows below give T cell receptor beta chains drawn from one sample of a study of blood T cell repertoires in COVID-19. Sequencing was performed with immunoSEQ multiplex PCR; in TCRdb, only in-frame clones are kept and a portion is missing. The data show about 480,000 clones, around 87% seen once. The specimen was PBMCs or T cells enriched from blood (not recorded which). These receptors were obtained from a woman between 40 and 55 years old who had recovered from COVID-19. Each CDR3 is given with its conserved first and last residue. The D gene is left open where the match is weak. Some rows mark clone size as missing; the rest say once, few, many or name a class of expanded clone.

>.|TRBV7-2|.|TRBJ2-1
CASSPGSMVSEQFF
TGTGCCAGCAGCCCGGGGAGTATGGTTTCTGAGCAGTTCTTC
>.|TRBV2|once|TRBJ2-2
CASSEGGRTNTGELFF
TGTGCCAGCAGTGAAGGAGGGAGGACGAACACCGGGGAGCTGTTTTTT
>TRBD1|TRBV5-6|few|TRBJ2-2
CASSLRGQGAPGELFF
TGTGCCAGCAGCTTGAGGGGACAGGGGGCCCCCGGGGAGCTGTTTTTT
>TRBD2|TRBV27|.|TRBJ2-1
CASSSKRRGTSGYNEQFF
TGTGCCAGCAGTTCGAAAAGACGCGGGACTAGCGGCTACAATGAGCAGTTCTTC
>TRBD2|TRBV4-2|.|TRBJ2-7
CASSIGTSGRAYEQYF
TGTGCCAGCAGCATCGGGACTAGCGGGAGGGCCTACGAGCAGTACTTC
>.|TRBV19|.|TRBJ1-1
CASRYPGNTEAFF
TGTGCCAGTAGATACCCCGGGAACACTGAAGCTTTCTTT
>.|TRBV5-4|.|TRBJ1-2
CASSFGGYRPDGLGYTF
TGTGCCAGCAGCTTTGGTGGATACCGGCCCGACGGGTTGGGCTACACCTTC
>TRBD1|TRBV7-9|.|TRBJ1-2
CASSLGQGAKGYTF
TGTGCCAGCAGCTTGGGACAGGGGGCGAAAGGCTACACCTTC
>.|TRBV4-3|.|TRBJ2-3
CASKATASTDTQYF
TGCGCCAGCAAGGCGACAGCGAGTACAGATACGCAGTATTTT
>.|TRBV13|.|TRBJ2-7
CASSQTYRGVVEQYF
TGTGCCAGCAGCCAGACGTATAGGGGCGTGGTCGAGCAGTACTTC
>TRBD1|TRBV15|once|TRBJ2-2
CATSREGRGRLLFF
TGTGCCACCAGCAGAGAGGGCAGGGGGCGCCTACTGTTTTTT
>.|TRBV29-1|.|TRBJ2-7
CSVESWDTQGEQYF
TGCAGCGTTGAGTCTTGGGACACCCAGGGCGAGCAGTACTTC
>TRBD2|TRBV24-1|.|TRBJ2-1
CATAGADNEQFF
TGTGCCACGGCGGGAGCGGACAATGAGCAGTTCTTC
>TRBD2|TRBV5-1|.|TRBJ2-1
CASSLEWREVNEQFF
TGCGCCAGCAGCTTGGAATGGCGGGAGGTAAATGAGCAGTTCTTC
>.|TRBV4-3|.|TRBJ1-2
CASSQGFGGSSFYGYTF
TGCGCCAGCAGCCAAGGATTTGGGGGCTCAAGTTTCTATGGCTACACCTTC
>TRBD2|TRBV11-2|.|TRBJ2-7
CASSPVRLAGAGEQYF
TGTGCCAGCAGCCCCGTGAGACTAGCGGGAGCGGGGGAGCAGTACTTC
>.|TRBV12-3/TRBV12-4|.|TRBJ2-7
CASSSSIDYEQYF
TGTGCCAGCAGCTCCTCTATTGACTACGAGCAGTACTTC
>TRBD1|TRBV7-8|.|TRBJ1-1
CASSLAGQGGVNTEAFF
TGTGCCAGCAGCTTAGCAGGACAGGGTGGGGTGAACACTGAAGCTTTCTTT
>TRBD1|TRBV9|.|TRBJ2-5
CASSIGTGVRETQYF
TGTGCCAGCAGCATTGGGACAGGTGTCAGGGAGACCCAGTACTTC
>.|TRBV6-1|.|TRBJ2-1
CASSEPPEGNNEQFF
TGTGCCAGCAGTGAACCCCCAGAGGGTAACAATGAGCAGTTCTTC
>.|TRBV6-1|.|TRBJ2-7
CASSEVSVRGGGRAYEQYF
TGTGCCAGCAGTGAAGTGTCTGTGAGGGGGGGAGGCAGGGCCTACGAGCAGTACTTC
>.|TRBV6-2/TRBV6-3|.|TRBJ1-5
CASSYAGDNQPQHF
TGTGCCAGCAGTTATGCAGGGGACAATCAGCCCCAGCATTTT
>.|TRBV5-5|.|TRBJ1-2
CASSLAGAANYGYTF
TGTGCCAGCAGCTTGGCAGGGGCAGCTAACTATGGCTACACCTTC
>.|TRBV7-9|.|TRBJ1-1
CASSPGVQNTEAFF
TGTGCCAGCAGCCCAGGGGTACAGAACACTGAAGCTTTCTTT
>.|TRBV5-5|.|TRBJ2-1
CASSRTWDFYNEQFF
TGTGCCAGCAGCCGGACCTGGGACTTTTACAATGAGCAGTTCTTC
>.|TRBV6-1|.|TRBJ1-2
CASSEALSRGYGYTF
TGTGCCAGCAGTGAAGCGTTAAGTCGGGGCTATGGCTACACCTTC
>.|TRBV13|.|TRBJ1-2
CASSFRGNSYGYTF
TGTGCCAGCAGCTTCCGGGGAAACTCCTATGGCTACACCTTC
>TRBD2|TRBV4-1|.|TRBJ2-1
CASSPLSGREGEQFF
TGCGCCAGCAGCCCGCTTAGCGGGAGGGAAGGTGAGCAGTTCTTC
>.|TRBV6-1|.|TRBJ2-2
CASSEGAWLTGELFF
TGTGCCAGCAGTGAAGGGGCTTGGCTCACCGGGGAGCTGTTTTTT
>.|TRBV29-1|.|TRBJ1-2
CSVGGGGGYGYTF
TGCAGCGTTGGGGGTGGTGGAGGCTATGGCTACACCTTC
>.|TRBV19|once|TRBJ1-1
CASSISGWKAFF
TGTGCCAGTAGTATTTCGGGTTGGAAAGCTTTCTTT
>TRBD2|TRBV5-1|.|TRBJ2-7
CASSLVPGLAGGPFPYEQYF
TGCGCCAGCAGCTTGGTCCCGGGACTAGCGGGAGGTCCGTTTCCCTACGAGCAGTACTTC
>TRBD2|TRBV5-1|.|TRBJ2-3
CASSLETGGPGGDTQYF
TGCGCCAGCAGCTTGGAGACGGGAGGGCCTGGTGGAGATACGCAGTATTTT
>.|TRBV4-3|.|TRBJ1-5
CASSQEGLNQPQHF
TGCGCCAGCAGCCAAGAGGGACTCAATCAGCCCCAGCATTTT
>.|TRBV2|.|TRBJ1-6
CASKVREGSPLHF
TGTGCCAGCAAGGTCAGGGAAGGTTCACCCCTCCACTTT
>.|TRBV11-2|.|TRBJ1-1
CASSLGEGLEAFF
TGTGCCAGCAGCTTAGGCGAGGGTCTTGAAGCTTTCTTT
>TRBD1|TRBV7-9|.|TRBJ2-7
CASSLEEWTGSYEQYF
TGTGCCAGCAGCTTAGAGGAGTGGACAGGCTCCTACGAGCAGTACTTC
>TRBD2|TRBV30|.|TRBJ2-1
CAWSVSGTSQSKFF
TGTGCCTGGAGTGTAAGCGGGACTAGCCAATCGAAGTTCTTC
>.|TRBV18|.|TRBJ1-4
CASSPAGLGSGEKLFF
TGTGCCAGCTCCCCAGCGGGTCTGGGAAGCGGAGAAAAACTGTTTTTT
>TRBD2|TRBV18|.|TRBJ2-7
CASATGLAAYEQYF
TGTGCCAGCGCAACGGGACTAGCGGCCTACGAGCAGTACTTC
>.|TRBV6-5|.|TRBJ1-4
CASSYTRPTGSEKLFF
TGTGCCAGCAGCTACACCCGCCCCACAGGGAGTGAAAAACTGTTTTTT
>TRBD2|TRBV11-2|.|TRBJ2-3
CASSFGLAGGRDTQYF
TGTGCCAGCAGCTTCGGACTAGCGGGGGGGCGAGATACGCAGTATTTT
>.|TRBV7-8|.|TRBJ1-4
CASSLRGYATNEKLFF
TGTGCCAGCAGCTTACGGGGGTACGCAACTAATGAAAAACTGTTTTTT
>.|TRBV11-3|.|TRBJ1-1
CASSKRGGGNTEAFF
TGTGCCAGCAGCAAGCGGGGTGGGGGAAACACTGAAGCTTTCTTT
>TRBD2|TRBV3-1/TRBV3-2|.|TRBJ2-1
CASSQAASGGDEQFF
TGTGCCAGCAGCCAAGCGGCTAGCGGGGGGGATGAGCAGTTCTTC
>.|TRBV29-1|.|TRBJ1-5
CSVRIQGQDQPQHF
TGCAGCGTTCGTATACAGGGTCAGGATCAGCCCCAGCATTTT
>.|TRBV6-2/TRBV6-3|.|TRBJ2-1
CASSYNSRANEQFF
TGTGCCAGCAGTTACAATTCCAGGGCAAATGAGCAGTTCTTC
>TRBD2|TRBV29-1|.|TRBJ2-1
CSVEGLAGLYNEQFF
TGCAGCGTTGAGGGGCTAGCGGGACTATACAATGAGCAGTTCTTC
>.|TRBV11-3|.|TRBJ2-7
CASSLQASYEQYF
TGTGCCAGCAGCTTGCAGGCCTCCTACGAGCAGTACTTC
>TRBD2|TRBV4-1|.|TRBJ2-3
CASSLFGGRTDTQYF
TGCGCCAGCAGCCTTTTCGGCGGGAGAACAGATACGCAGTATTTT
>.|TRBV5-1|.|TRBJ1-3
CASSLEGTGNTIYF
TGCGCCAGCAGCTTGGAGGGGACTGGAAACACCATATATTTT
>TRBD1|TRBV6-1|.|TRBJ1-2
CASSEADGTGMRGYTF
TGTGCCAGCAGTGAAGCGGATGGGACAGGGATGAGAGGCTACACCTTC